This T cell receptor beta chain was captured by sequencing in a study of T-cell memory formation after mild COVID-19. Findings of the study overall: A second wave of clones peaked on day 37, and their SARS-CoV-2 specificity went unconfirmed. The finding that pre-infection memory included some responding clones suggested that cross-reactive memory joined. Clones that contracted from day 15 to 85 had balanced CD4/CD8; later expanders were CD4+ biased.

TCR alpha and TCR beta cDNA libraries with sample barcodes and UMIs came from 5'RACE using constant-segment primers. Each CDR3 protein gets one entry after TCRdb re-called the 5' RACE reads with MiXCR. The sample shows about 300,000 distinct CDR3 sequences, roughly 19% of them seen only once. A word on this clonotype: Its antigen is not identified.

The CDR3 runs 13 residues. CDR1 is MNHEY and CDR2 is SVGEGT in the germline V gene. The junction had 4 bases not matched to a gene; V was cut back by 6 bases and J by 6 bases. The chain recombines TRBV6-2 or TRBV6-3 with TRBJ2-2; 7 nucleotides match TRBD1. This receptor was identified in a man aged 18 to 29 who had mild COVID-19 (a few samples of this study predate the infection). Cell type and time point are not known. Sequencing was done on a sample of PBMCs or a T cell subset sorted from them (not recorded which). Written as DNA, the CDR3 is TGTGCCAGCAGACAGGGGTCAGCCGGGGAGCTGTTTTTT. Translating gives CASRQGSAGELFF.